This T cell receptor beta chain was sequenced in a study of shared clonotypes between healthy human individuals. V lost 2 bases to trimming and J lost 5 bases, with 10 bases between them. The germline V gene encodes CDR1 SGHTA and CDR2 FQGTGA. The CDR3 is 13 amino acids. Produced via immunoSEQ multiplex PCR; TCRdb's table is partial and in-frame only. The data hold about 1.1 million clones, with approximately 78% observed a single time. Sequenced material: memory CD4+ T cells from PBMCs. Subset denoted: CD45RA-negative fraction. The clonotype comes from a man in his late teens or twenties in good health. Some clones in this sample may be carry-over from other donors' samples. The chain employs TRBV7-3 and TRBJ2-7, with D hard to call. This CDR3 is CASSLAAWDEQYF. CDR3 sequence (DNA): TGTGCCAGCAGCTTAGCGGCGTGGGACGAGCAGTACTTC. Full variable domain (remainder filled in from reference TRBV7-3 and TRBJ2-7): GAGVSQTPSNKVTEKGKYVELRCDPISGHTALYWYRQSLGQGPEFLIYFQGTGAADDSGLPNDRFFAVRPEGSVSTLKIQRTERGDSAVYLCASSLAAWDEQYFGPGTRLTVT.